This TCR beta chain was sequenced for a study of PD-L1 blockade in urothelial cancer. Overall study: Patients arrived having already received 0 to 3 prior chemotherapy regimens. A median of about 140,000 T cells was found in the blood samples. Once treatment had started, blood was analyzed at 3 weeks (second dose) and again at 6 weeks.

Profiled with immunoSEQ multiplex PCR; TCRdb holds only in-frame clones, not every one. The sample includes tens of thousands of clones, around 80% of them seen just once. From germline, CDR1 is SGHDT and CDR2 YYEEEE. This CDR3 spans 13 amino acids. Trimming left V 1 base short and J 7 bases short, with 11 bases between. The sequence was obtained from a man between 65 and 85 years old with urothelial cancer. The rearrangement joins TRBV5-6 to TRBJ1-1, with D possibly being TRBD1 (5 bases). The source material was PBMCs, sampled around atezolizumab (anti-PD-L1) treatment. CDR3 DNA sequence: TGTGCCAGCAGCTTGAGGGGAGGGAATGAAGCTTTCTTT. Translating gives CASSLRGGNEAFF.